The clone carrying this T cell receptor beta chain has at least ten counts. V trimming: 1 base; J trimming: 3 bases; junction bases outside the gene matches: 6. The CDR3 consists of 15 residues. CDR1 is SGHRS and CDR2 is YFSETQ in the germline V gene. This entry comes from a study of neurological immune-mediated disorders. Unsorted libraries were generated from 2 million PBMCs. These cells had been stored in RNAlater at -80 C. MiXCR, run by TCRdb on the 5' RACE reads, gives a single entry per CDR3 protein. The data hold some 29,000 distinct CDR3 sequences, with approximately 6.6% observed a single time.

Specimen: PBMCs. The V and J genes are TRBV5-1 and TRBJ1-2; 7 bases map to TRBD1. The receptor was isolated from a woman aged 45-65 years in good health. This chain's CDR3 is CASSLTGEQDYGYTF. Here the CDR3 DNA reads TGCGCCAGCAGCTTGACAGGGGAGCAGGACTATGGCTACACCTTC.